The present TCR beta chain was sequenced within a study of beta chain features in type 1 diabetes (dated by TCRdb to 2017 to 2018). Looking at the study overall: Patients and healthy donors did not differ in mean age, gender distribution, total cell number or subset yield. A total of 100 million to 110 million sorted cells were examined across all samples, and a strong correlation was observed between cell number per subset and RNA yield. In the study, recently diagnosed type 1 diabetes patients and matched healthy donors were compared on the TCRB repertoires of their sorted circulating CD4+ T cell subsets. Regulatory and stem cell-like memory subsets were isolated from only 8 patients and roughly 8 healthy donors, whereas naive and central memory subsets came from all 30 or so donors.

A single peripheral blood draw of about 116 mL on average was collected from each donor into heparinised tubes. Using a panel that included CD45RO, CCR7, CD25, CD127, CD95 and CD27, naive, central memory, regulatory and stem cell-like memory CD4+ T cells were sorted on a BD FACSAria II. A purity above 95% was achieved for all sorted populations. Right away, PBMCs were isolated by Lymphoprep density gradient centrifugation and were stained directly, with no culture step. So that batch effects would be minimized, each experiment stained and sorted samples in pairs, pairing one healthy donor with one patient. The paper as a whole reports these results and caveats: Shorter templates might have been favored by PCR, but patient and control samples were amplified and corrected together, so both groups would have been affected equally by any skew. At VDJ recombination sites, type 1 diabetes patients had fewer insertions and more deleted nucleotides, which implies abnormalities in thymic rearrangement. Because cDNA rather than genomic DNA was sequenced, highly expressing activated cells could have been over-represented, although no difference in activation and CD3 levels was found between groups. The naive, central memory and regulatory TCRB repertoires appeared to resemble one another more closely among patients than among healthy donors. Because small numbers of individuals were included in the HLA sub-analyses, any influence of HLA type on TCRB rearrangement was left unresolved. In all four CD4+ subsets, TCRB CDR3 length was moderately but significantly shorter in type 1 diabetes patients.

At least ten counts were recorded for this clone. Its antigen is unknown. No base quality information exists; no much larger clone differs at one position. Reading from cysteine to phenylalanine, the CDR3 counts 12 amino acids. The retained sequence is limited to the CDR3, 36 bases, with the frame set at the first base. At the junction V is shortened by 0 bases and J by 6 bases, with 3 bases in between. Per the germline V gene (reference sequence), PRHDT is the CDR1 and FYEKMQ is the CDR2. All of the isolated RNA was reverse transcribed with the High Capacity cDNA Reverse Transcription Kit, so expressed TCRB transcripts were sequenced. Naive, central memory and regulatory T cell samples underwent deep immunoSEQ sequencing, averaging around 4 million total reads per sample. Sorted cells were lysed in RLT buffer and RNA was extracted with DNase-treated RNeasy Micro or Mini kits, depending on cell number. Each cell subset was processed separately to prevent cross-contamination, with patient and healthy donor samples processed together. Using the immunoSEQ multiplex PCR, TCRB sequences were amplified from cDNA into 87-bp fragments spanning the CDR3 region. Amplicons were sequenced on the Illumina HiSeq platform. The study's own analysis went as follows. Synthetic template baselines were used to correct PCR bias computationally, reads within Hamming distance 2 were collapsed together, and singletons that could not be merged were discarded. Reads were aligned to IMGT to assign V, D and J genes, CDR3 length, and insertions or deletions at six rearrangement sites. Clonotype counts were normalized to sorted cell number within each subset before computing true diversity and Gini coefficients with the tcR R package. Repertoire sharing was quantified using the overlap coefficient calculated on TCRB nucleotide sequences. Not all clones reach the TCRdb copy of this immuneACCESS table, which keeps in-frame sequences only. Checked studies attribute under half of the gap to unresolved V genes and leave the rest unexplained. Clone size and V and J calls were adopted from that table, with D and trimming inferred from the DNA. The sample profile shows 160,000 or so clones; just over 9% of them were found once. The top ten clones comprise 2% to 3% of the sample.

This sequence originates from a woman aged 18-29 years in good health. The source material was central memory CD4+ T cells from blood. The chain is encoded by TRBV13 joined to TRBJ2-4, with the D gene too uncertain to name. CDR3 protein: CASSLGLNIQYF. In nucleotides, the sequence is TGTGCCAGCAGCTTAGGACTAAACATTCAGTACTTC.